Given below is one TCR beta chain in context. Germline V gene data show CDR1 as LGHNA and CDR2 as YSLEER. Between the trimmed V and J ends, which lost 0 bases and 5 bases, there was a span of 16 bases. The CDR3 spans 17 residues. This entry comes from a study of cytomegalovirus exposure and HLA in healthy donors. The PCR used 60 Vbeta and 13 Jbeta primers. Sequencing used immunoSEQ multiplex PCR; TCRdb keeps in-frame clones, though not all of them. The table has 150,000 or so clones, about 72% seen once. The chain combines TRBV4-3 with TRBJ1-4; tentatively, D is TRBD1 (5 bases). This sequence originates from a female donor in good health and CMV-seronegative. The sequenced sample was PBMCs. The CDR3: CASSQDFSHRINEKLFF. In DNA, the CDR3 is TGCGCCAGCAGCCAAGACTTCTCTCACAGGATAAATGAAAAACTGTTTTTT.